This T cell receptor (beta chain) emerged from a study of brain T cells in children with intractable seizures. As regards this clone: Its specificity is unknown.

Broader study findings: Pre-surgery blood may have been undersampled, hiding some clones.

Time point denoted: blood from clinic visit 5 months post-surgery; TSC patient then seizure free. Germline-derived CDR1 and CDR2 are SNHLY and FYNNEI. The CDR3 spans 11 residues. V shed 7 bases and J shed 4 bases, with 7 bases lying between them. This table comes from immunoSEQ multiplex PCR, and its TCRdb copy is limited to in-frame clones, with some not included. The table has around 340,000 clones, about 93% seen once. The starting material was peripheral blood, obtained 4 to 5 months after surgery. The chain combines TRBV2 with TRBJ1-2; D remains ambiguous. This TCR derives from a boy under two years old with tuberous sclerosis and intractable seizures. CDR3 loop: CASTIAYGYTF. As DNA, the CDR3 is TGTGCCAGCACGATAGCCTATGGCTACACCTTC.